What follows are 15 T cell receptor beta chains derived from one specimen sequenced in a study of human T cells and chemical hapten exposure. Using its own MiXCR run on the RACE reads, TCRdb lists one record per CDR3 protein. The data contain tens of thousands of distinct CDR3 sequences, roughly 11% of them singletons. Time point of the sample: pre-sensitization, week 0. Noted treatment: therapeutic diphenylcyclopropenone sensitization with weekly scalp DPC. Sequences were derived from whole blood, sampled in connection with sensitization to the hapten diphenylcyclopropenone (DPC). The receptors stem from a woman aged 50 to 60 with alopecia areata. Some clones in this sample may be carry-over from other donors' samples.

J is TRBJ2-3 and V is TRBV20-1; D uncertain. The CDR3 is 11 amino acids. CDR1 is DFQATT, CDR2 SNEGSKA, per germline (reference sequence). CDR3 amino acids: CSGTSTDTQYF. The CDR3 nucleotides are TGCAGCGGTACTAGCACAGATACGCAGTATTTT.

This clonotype was counted many times. This chain joins TRBV30 and TRBJ2-7; 10 bases are shared with TRBD2. Trimming removed 3 bases from V and 3 bases from J; junction bases left unmatched: 11. In germline, CDR1 is GTSNPN, CDR2 SVGIG (reference sequence). The CDR3 runs 16 residues. CDR3 bases: TGTGCCTGGAGGCTGTACGGGGGGACTAGCGACTACGAGCAGTACTTC. Its translation is CAWRLYGGTSDYEQYF.

The chain couples TRBV12-3 or TRBV12-4 to TRBJ1-2, with 7 bases aligning to TRBD1. Trimming took 8 bases from V and 8 from J; bases not matched to a gene: 5. The CDR3 is 11 amino acids. The CDR3 loop is CASGNRGGYTF. For the CDR3, the DNA is TGTGCCAGCGGGAACAGGGGCGGCTACACCTTC.

The chain combines TRBV11-1 with TRBJ2-3, with TRBD2 matching 14 bases. The trim removed 0 bases at V and 4 bases at J, leaving 15 bases unmatched. Germline V gene data show CDR1 as SGHAT and CDR2 as FQDESV (reference sequence). The CDR3 length is 21 residues. The CDR3 sequence: CASSLANDKGLAGVHPDTQYF. DNA of the CDR3: TGTGCCAGCAGCTTAGCTAATGACAAGGGACTAGCGGGAGTCCACCCAGATACGCAGTATTTT.

This clonotype was recorded at least ten times. The J gene is TRBJ2-5, the V gene TRBV18, with TRBD2 identical over 7 bases. V shed 0 bases and J 0 bases; nucleotides not matched to a gene: 7. The germline V gene encodes CDR1 KGHSH and CDR2 LQKENI. CDR3 length equals 17 residues. DNA of the CDR3: TGTGCCAGCTCACCACCTGGGCGCGGGGGAAACCAAGAGACCCAGTACTTC. Translation: CASSPPGRGGNQETQYF.

This rearrangement joins TRBV11-3 to TRBJ2-5; TRBD1 matches 7 bases. V lost 5 bases to trimming and J lost 0 bases; unmatched junction nucleotides: 6. CDR1 and CDR2 (germline): SGHNT, YENEEA. The CDR3 is made up of 15 amino acids. The CDR3, as DNA: TGTGCCAGCAGCCCTGGGACAGCCAACCAAGAGACCCAGTACTTC. The encoded protein is CASSPGTANQETQYF. Full variable domain (missing parts from reference TRBV11-3 and TRBJ2-5): EAGVVQSPRYKIIEKKQPVAFWCNPISGHNTLYWYLQNLGQGPELLIRYENEEAVDDSQLPKDRFSAERLKGVDSTLKIQPAELGDSAVYLCASSPGTANQETQYFGPGTRLLVL.

The rearrangement joins TRBV20-1 to TRBJ2-5; TRBD2 matches at 10 bases. The V gene's germline CDR1 is DFQATT and CDR2 SNEGSKA (reference sequence). This CDR3 region has 14 residues. V lost 3 bases, J lost 3 bases, and 4 bases stayed unmatched. The CDR3 reads CSARSGRAEETQYF. The CDR3 region has the DNA TGCAGTGCTAGGAGCGGGAGGGCCGAAGAGACCCAGTACTTC.

Ten or more counts support this clonotype. V is TRBV28 and J is TRBJ1-5, with TRBD1 identical over 8 bases. CDR3 length: 15 amino acids. With 1 base clipped from V and 7 bases from J, the junction kept 6 bases outside the gene matches. The germline V gene has CDR1 MDHEN and CDR2 SYDVKM. CDR3 bases: TGTGCCAGCAGTTTATTTGGACAGGGAGGCCAGCCCCAGCATTTT. It specifies CASSLFGQGGQPQHF.

This clonotype has at least ten counts. The chain links TRBV20-1 to TRBJ1-1; weak D call: TRBD1 (6 bases). The CDR3 has 16 residues. Looked up from germline, CDR1 is DFQATT and CDR2 is SNEGSKA (reference sequence). Trimming took 0 bases from V and 0 from J, leaving 14 bases between them. CDR3: CSARDFGRGMNTEAFF. As DNA, the CDR3 is TGCAGTGCTAGAGATTTTGGCAGGGGCATGAACACTGAAGCTTTCTTT.

There are many counts of this clonotype. The chain uses TRBV10-3 and TRBJ2-1; D call uncertain. The germline V gene has CDR1 ENHRY and CDR2 SYGVKD. The CDR3 totals 13 residues. V was pared by 2 bases and J by 4 bases, with 6 bases between. CDR3 sequence: CAISEEGYNEQFF. The CDR3 bases are TGTGCCATCAGTGAGGAAGGGTACAATGAGCAGTTCTTC.

The chain has TRBV5-1 and TRBJ2-3; 7 bases align to TRBD1. Germline V CDR1 and CDR2: SGHRS, YFSETQ. V was pared by 4 bases and J by 2 bases, with 4 bases of the junction left unmatched. The CDR3 sequence is 14 residues long. CDR3 sequence (DNA): TGCGCCAGCAGCACGGGACAGAACACAGATACGCAGTATTTT. Translation: CASSTGQNTDTQYF.

J is TRBJ1-5 and V is TRBV18, with 9 bases lining up with TRBD1. The trim removed 5 bases at V and 0 bases at J, leaving 8 bases unmatched. Germline CDR1 and CDR2: KGHSH and LQKENI. This CDR3 comprises 17 residues. CDR3: CASSLGQGVYSNQPQHF. In DNA, the CDR3 is TGTGCCAGCTCATTGGGACAGGGCGTCTATAGCAATCAGCCCCAGCATTTT.

This clonotype was seen repeatedly, ten times or more. The V call is TRBV29-1, the J call TRBJ1-3; 9 nucleotides agree with TRBD1. Germline V CDR1 and CDR2: SQVTM, ANQGSEA. The V segment lost 5 bases and the J segment 4 bases; nucleotides outside the gene matches: 6. This CDR3 contains 14 residues. The CDR3 is CSVTGGSAGNTIYF. CDR3 DNA: TGCAGCGTTACAGGGGGCTCGGCCGGAAACACCATATATTTT.

This clonotype has at least ten counts. The gene calls are TRBV29-1 and TRBJ2-3; TRBD2 matches 7 bases. Germline V gene data show CDR1 as SQVTM and CDR2 as ANQGSEA. This CDR3 has 12 residues. The CDR3 here is CSWRESTDTQYF. The DNA for the CDR3 is TGCAGTTGGCGGGAGAGCACAGATACGCAGTATTTT.

CDR3 coding DNA: TGCAGTGCTAGAGATCCCGGACAGGATACCTACGAGCAGTACTTC. Its translation is CSARDPGQDTYEQYF. The gene calls are TRBV20-1 and TRBJ2-7, with 7 positions matching TRBD1. Germline V gene sequence: CDR1 DFQATT, CDR2 SNEGSKA (reference sequence). CDR3 length: 15 residues. Trimming removed 0 bases from V and 2 bases from J; junction bases left unmatched: 7.